The rows below give T cell receptor beta chains drawn from one sample of a study of cytomegalovirus exposure and HLA in healthy donors. The repertoire was sequenced with immunoSEQ multiplex PCR; TCRdb's copy has only in-frame clones and lacks some. The sample yields around 150,000 clones, about 72% seen once. Sequenced: PBMCs. The receptors shown here come from a man in his forties in good health and CMV-seronegative. The CDR3 runs from the conserved cysteine through the conserved F or W. D genes are given only for firm matches. Size values are once, few and many counts, or a class for expanded clones, and some rows have none.

d_gene | j_gene | v_gene | abundance | CDR3aa | CDR3nt
TRBD2 | TRBJ2-5 | TRBV9 | NA | CASSPSGAYQETQYF | TGTGCCAGCAGCCCGAGCGGGGCCTACCAAGAGACCCAGTACTTC
NA | TRBJ2-6 | TRBV7-2 | few | CASSSVGGGASGANVLTF | TGTGCCAGCAGCTCCGTCGGAGGGGGGGCCTCTGGGGCCAACGTCCTGACTTTC
NA | TRBJ1-1 | TRBV7-6 | NA | CASSYAGGTEAFF | TGTGCCAGCAGCTACGCTGGAGGCACTGAAGCTTTCTTT
NA | TRBJ1-4 | TRBV21-1 | NA | CARELGGVGEKLFF | TGTGCCAGGGAACTGGGAGGGGTAGGTGAAAAACTGTTTTTT
NA | TRBJ2-7 | TRBV7-9 | once | CASSFLSEQYF | TGTGCCAGCAGCTTTCTTTCCGAGCAGTACTTC
TRBD1 | TRBJ2-7 | TRBV6-5 | NA | CASSYSRQGSSYEQYF | TGTGCCAGCAGTTACTCGAGACAGGGCAGCTCCTACGAGCAGTACTTC
NA | TRBJ2-3 | TRBV11-3 | NA | CASSLASGTDTQYF | TGTGCCAGCAGCTTAGCCAGCGGAACAGATACGCAGTATTTT
TRBD1 | TRBJ2-5 | TRBV18 | once | CASSPDRGQETQYF | TGTGCCAGCTCACCAGACAGGGGACAAGAGACCCAGTACTTC
NA | TRBJ2-7 | TRBV7-9 | once | CASSLGGWNHEQYF | TGTGCCAGCAGCTTGGGGGGTTGGAACCACGAGCAGTACTTC
NA | TRBJ2-7 | TRBV13 | NA | CASSLGLASYEQYF | TGTGCCAGCAGCTTAGGGCTAGCCTCCTACGAGCAGTACTTC
TRBD2 | TRBJ2-1 | TRBV7-6 | NA | CASSLGGSSVEQFF | TGTGCCAGCAGCTTGGGCGGGAGTAGTGTTGAGCAGTTCTTC
TRBD1 | TRBJ2-5 | TRBV5-4 | NA | CASSLETGGFGQETQYF | TGTGCCAGCAGCTTGGAGACAGGGGGATTTGGCCAAGAGACCCAGTACTTC
NA | TRBJ1-3 | TRBV15 | few | CATGGQGNTIYF | TGTGCCACCGGTGGGCAGGGAAACACCATATATTTT
NA | TRBJ2-7 | TRBV5-1 | NA | CASSHSTSYEQYF | TGCGCCAGCAGCCACTCCACCTCCTACGAGCAGTACTTC
TRBD1 | TRBJ1-5 | TRBV6-5 | NA | CASSLGQGAHQPQHF | TGTGCCAGCAGTCTCGGACAGGGGGCCCATCAGCCCCAGCATTTT
TRBD1 | TRBJ2-1 | TRBV5-1 | NA | CASSSNPTGGFYNEQFF | TGCGCCAGCAGCTCGAACCCGACAGGGGGCTTCTACAATGAGCAGTTCTTC
TRBD1 | TRBJ2-7 | TRBV15 | NA | CATSLRGTGGNGYEQYF | TGTGCCACCAGCCTTCGGGGGACAGGGGGCAATGGGTACGAGCAGTACTTC
NA | TRBJ2-2 | TRBV11-2 | NA | CASSPGGLKTGWAGELFF | TGTGCCAGCAGCCCTGGCGGATTAAAAACAGGGTGGGCCGGGGAGCTGTTTTTT
NA | TRBJ2-6 | TRBV19 | few | CASSIGTFSGANVLTF | TGTGCCAGTAGTATAGGGACATTCTCTGGGGCCAACGTCCTGACTTTC
TRBD2 | TRBJ2-7 | TRBV6-1 | NA | CASSEASGRAGYEQYF | TGTGCCAGCAGTGAAGCAAGCGGGAGGGCCGGGTACGAGCAGTACTTC
NA | TRBJ1-1 | TRBV19 | once | CASSIQGWNTEAFF | TGTGCCAGTAGTATCCAGGGGTGGAACACTGAAGCTTTCTTT
NA | TRBJ1-2 | TRBV5-1 | NA | CASSYGGSYGYTF | TGCGCCAGCAGCTATGGGGGCAGCTATGGCTACACCTTC
TRBD2 | TRBJ2-1 | TRBV4-1 | once | CASSHLGGASGNPANEQFF | TGCGCCAGCAGCCACCTCGGGGGGGCTAGCGGCAACCCGGCGAATGAGCAGTTCTTC
TRBD1 | TRBJ1-2 | TRBV6-1 | NA | CASSTTGAHRGYTF | TGTGCCAGCAGCACGACAGGGGCCCACCGGGGCTACACCTTC
NA | TRBJ2-1 | TRBV11-2 | NA | CASSPIRIGLGDNEQFF | TGTGCCAGCAGCCCCATCCGGATAGGACTCGGAGACAATGAGCAGTTCTTC
TRBD1 | TRBJ1-6 | TRBV30 | NA | CAWTTGQSNSPLHF | TGTGCCTGGACGACAGGGCAGTCTAATTCACCCCTCCACTTT
TRBD2 | TRBJ2-7 | TRBV5-6 | NA | CASRGLAFGEQYF | TGTGCCAGCAGGGGACTAGCGTTCGGCGAGCAGTACTTC
NA | TRBJ2-1 | TRBV5-4 | NA | CASSLLRGTYNEQFF | TGTGCCAGCAGCTTGTTGCGGGGTACATACAATGAGCAGTTCTTC
TRBD2 | TRBJ2-5 | TRBV15 | NA | CATSRAGGGETQYF | TGTGCCACCAGCCGCGCGGGGGGGGGAGAGACCCAGTACTTC
NA | TRBJ1-2 | TRBV23-1 | NA | CASSQSSRNYTF | TGCGCCAGCAGTCAATCGTCCAGGAACTACACCTTC
NA | TRBJ2-7 | TRBV4-1 | NA | CASSQGPRDYDQYF | TGCGCCAGCAGCCAAGGTCCCAGGGATTACGATCAGTACTTC
NA | TRBJ2-7 | TRBV27 | NA | CASSIDPAGSYEQYF | TGTGCCAGCAGTATCGACCCGGCAGGGTCCTACGAGCAGTACTTC
TRBD2 | TRBJ2-3 | TRBV9 | once | CASSVGDSGADTQYF | TGTGCCAGCAGCGTAGGGGATAGCGGGGCAGATACGCAGTATTTT
TRBD1 | TRBJ2-5 | TRBV18 | few | CASSRTGQGQETQYF | TGTGCCAGCTCACGGACGGGACAGGGGCAAGAGACCCAGTACTTC
TRBD1 | TRBJ1-2 | TRBV2 | NA | CASSTGDDYGYTF | TGTGCCAGCAGCACAGGGGACGACTATGGCTACACCTTC
TRBD2 | TRBJ2-3 | TRBV4-1 | NA | CASEPTSGTSTDTQYF | TGCGCCAGCGAACCGACTAGCGGGACTAGCACAGATACGCAGTATTTT
TRBD1 | TRBJ1-5 | TRBV6-1 | NA | CASSAEGGAQPQHF | TGTGCCAGCAGTGCCGAAGGGGGCGCACAGCCCCAGCATTTT
TRBD1 | TRBJ1-2 | TRBV18 | NA | CASSPTLGTGGYGYTF | TGTGCCAGCTCACCAACCCTCGGGACAGGGGGCTATGGCTACACCTTC
TRBD2 | TRBJ2-5 | TRBV29-1 | NA | CSGREMGETQYF | TGCAGCGGGCGGGAGATGGGTGAGACCCAGTACTTC
NA | TRBJ1-2 | TRBV9 | once | CASSPGDNIYGYTF | TGTGCCAGCAGCCCCGGGGATAATATCTATGGCTACACCTTC
TRBD1 | TRBJ1-1 | TRBV6-1 | NA | CASSERQGNTEAFF | TGTGCCAGCAGTGAAAGACAGGGGAACACTGAAGCTTTCTTT
NA | TRBJ2-7 | TRBV28 | NA | CASSLWGQLYEQYF | TGTGCCAGCAGTTTATGGGGACAACTCTACGAGCAGTACTTC
TRBD1 | TRBJ1-2 | TRBV6-5 | NA | CASSRGTGLTYGYTF | TGTGCCAGCAGTAGGGGGACAGGGTTGACCTATGGCTACACCTTC
TRBD1 | TRBJ1-1 | TRBV9 | NA | CASSFQGVGTEAFF | TGTGCCAGCAGCTTCCAGGGGGTCGGCACTGAAGCTTTCTTT
NA | TRBJ1-4 | TRBV19 | NA | CASSIIRETNEKLFF | TGTGCCAGTAGTATAATCCGGGAAACTAATGAAAAACTGTTTTTT
NA | TRBJ1-2 | TRBV7-9 | NA | CASSLATVRTGGYPF | TGTGCCAGCAGCTTAGCGACGGTCCGGACGGGAGGCTACCCCTTC
NA | TRBJ2-3 | TRBV2 | NA | CASSFTGSSTDTQYF | TGTGCCAGCAGTTTTACCGGGAGTAGCACAGATACGCAGTATTTT
TRBD2 | TRBJ2-7 | TRBV6-4 | NA | CASREPRAGDVLFEQYF | TGTGCCAGCAGGGAGCCTCGAGCGGGAGATGTTCTTTTCGAGCAGTACTTC
NA | TRBJ2-5 | TRBV29-1 | NA | CSVARPGQETQYF | TGCAGCGTTGCTAGGCCGGGCCAAGAGACCCAGTACTTC
NA | TRBJ2-5 | TRBV7-6 | NA | CASSPTRVQETQYF | TGTGCCAGCAGCCCGACTAGGGTCCAAGAGACCCAGTACTTC
TRBD2 | TRBJ2-3 | TRBV9 | NA | CASSAQLAGGFDTQYF | TGTGCCAGCAGCGCGCAACTAGCGGGGGGTTTCGATACGCAGTATTTT
TRBD1 | TRBJ1-2 | TRBV7-2 | once | CASSSSTGGPYGYTF | TGTGCCAGCAGCTCATCGACAGGGGGACCCTATGGCTACACCTTC
NA | TRBJ1-5 | TRBV6-1 | NA | CASSEEHINQPQHF | TGTGCCAGCAGTGAAGAACACATCAATCAGCCCCAGCATTTT
TRBD2 | TRBJ2-1 | TRBV5-1 | NA | CASSLRLAGAPKGNEQFF | TGCGCCAGCAGCTTGAGGCTAGCGGGGGCCCCCAAGGGCAATGAGCAGTTCTTC
TRBD1 | TRBJ1-2 | TRBV25-1 | NA | CASSETGQTLYGYTF | TGTGCCAGCAGTGAGACGGGACAGACCCTCTATGGCTACACCTTC
NA | TRBJ1-1 | TRBV10-3 | NA | CAISESGLEAFF | TGTGCCATCAGTGAGTCCGGACTTGAAGCTTTCTTT